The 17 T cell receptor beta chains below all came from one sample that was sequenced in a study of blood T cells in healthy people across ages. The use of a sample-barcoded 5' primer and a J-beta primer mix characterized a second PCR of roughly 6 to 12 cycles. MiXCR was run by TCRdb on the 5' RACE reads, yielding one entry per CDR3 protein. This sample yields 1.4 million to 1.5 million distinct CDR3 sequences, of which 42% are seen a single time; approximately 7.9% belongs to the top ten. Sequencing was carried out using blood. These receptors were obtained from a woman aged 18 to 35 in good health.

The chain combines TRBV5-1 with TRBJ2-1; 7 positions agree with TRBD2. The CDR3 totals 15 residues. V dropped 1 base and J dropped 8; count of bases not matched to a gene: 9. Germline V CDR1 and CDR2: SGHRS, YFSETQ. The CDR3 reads CASSLSQFGGDEQFF. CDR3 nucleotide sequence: TGCGCCAGCAGCTTGAGTCAGTTTGGGGGGGATGAGCAGTTCTTC. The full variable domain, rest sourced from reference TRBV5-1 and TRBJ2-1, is KAGVTQTPRYLIKTRGQQVTLSCSPISGHRSVSWYQQTPGQGLQFLFEYFSETQRNKGNFPGRFSGRQFSNSRSEMNVSTLELGDSALYLCASSLSQFGGDEQFFGPGTRLTVL.

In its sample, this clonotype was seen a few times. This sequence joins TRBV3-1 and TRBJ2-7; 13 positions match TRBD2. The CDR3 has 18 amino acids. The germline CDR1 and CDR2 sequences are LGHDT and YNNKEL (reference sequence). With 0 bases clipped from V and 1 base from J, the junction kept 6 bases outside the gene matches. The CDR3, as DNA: TGTGCCAGCAGCCAAGATGAGACTAGCGGGAGGTTTTCCTACGAGCAGTACTTC. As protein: CASSQDETSGRFSYEQYF.

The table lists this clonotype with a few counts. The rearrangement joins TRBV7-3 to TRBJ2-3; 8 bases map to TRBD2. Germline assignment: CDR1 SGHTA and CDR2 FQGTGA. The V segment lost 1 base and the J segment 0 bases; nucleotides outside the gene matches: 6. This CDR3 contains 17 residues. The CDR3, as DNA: TGTGCCAGCAGCTTAAGGGGGAGCGGGGGTAGCACAGATACGCAGTATTTT. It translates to CASSLRGSGGSTDTQYF.

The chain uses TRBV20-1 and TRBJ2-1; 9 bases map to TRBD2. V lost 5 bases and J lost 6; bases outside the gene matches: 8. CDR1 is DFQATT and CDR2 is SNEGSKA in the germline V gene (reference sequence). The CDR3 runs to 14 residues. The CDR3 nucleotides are TGCAGTGCTGGCGGGAGGGCCATTCGCAATGAGCAGTTCTTC. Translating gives CSAGGRAIRNEQFF.

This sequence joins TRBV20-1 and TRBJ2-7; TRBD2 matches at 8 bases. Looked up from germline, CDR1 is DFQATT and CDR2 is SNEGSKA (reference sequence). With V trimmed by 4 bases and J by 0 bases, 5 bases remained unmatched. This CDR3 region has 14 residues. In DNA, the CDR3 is TGCAGTGCTACGGGAGGGGCTAACTCCTACGAGCAGTACTTC. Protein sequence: CSATGGANSYEQYF.

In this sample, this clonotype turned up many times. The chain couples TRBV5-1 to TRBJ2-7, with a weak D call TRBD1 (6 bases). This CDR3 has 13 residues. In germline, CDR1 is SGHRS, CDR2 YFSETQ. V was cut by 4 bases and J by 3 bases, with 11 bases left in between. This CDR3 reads CASSRGQNYEQYF. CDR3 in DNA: TGCGCCAGCAGCCGCGGACAGAACTACGAGCAGTACTTC.

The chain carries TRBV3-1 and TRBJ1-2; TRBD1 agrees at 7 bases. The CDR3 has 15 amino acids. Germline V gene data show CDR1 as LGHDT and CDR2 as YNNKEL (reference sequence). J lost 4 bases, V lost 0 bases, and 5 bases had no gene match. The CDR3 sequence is CASSQEPGQTYGYTF. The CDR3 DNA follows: TGTGCCAGCAGCCAAGAACCGGGACAGACCTATGGCTACACCTTC. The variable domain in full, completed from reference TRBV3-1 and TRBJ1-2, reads DTAVSQTPKYLVTQMGNDKSIKCEQNLGHDTMYWYKQDSKKFLKIMFSYNNKELIINETVPNRFSPKSPDKAHLNLHINSLELGDSAVYFCASSQEPGQTYGYTFGSGTRLTVV.

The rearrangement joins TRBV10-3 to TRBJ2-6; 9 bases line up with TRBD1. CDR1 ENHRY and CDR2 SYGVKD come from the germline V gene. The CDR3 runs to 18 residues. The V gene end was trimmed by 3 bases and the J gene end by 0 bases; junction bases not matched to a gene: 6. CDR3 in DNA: TGTGCCATCAGTGACCGGGGGACAGGGATCTCTGGGGCCAACGTCCTGACTTTC. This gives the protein CAISDRGTGISGANVLTF.

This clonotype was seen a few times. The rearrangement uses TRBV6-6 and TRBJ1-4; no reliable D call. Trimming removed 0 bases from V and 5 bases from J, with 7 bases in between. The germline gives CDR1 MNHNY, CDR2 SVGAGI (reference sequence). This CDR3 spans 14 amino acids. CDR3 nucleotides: TGTGCCAGCAGTTACTCCACCAACAATGAAAAACTGTTTTTT. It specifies CASSYSTNNEKLFF.

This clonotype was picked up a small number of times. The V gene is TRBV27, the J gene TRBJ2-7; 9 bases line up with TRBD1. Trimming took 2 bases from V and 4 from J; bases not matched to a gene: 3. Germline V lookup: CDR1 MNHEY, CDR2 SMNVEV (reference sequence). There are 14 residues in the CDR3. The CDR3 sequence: CASSLTGGYYEQYF. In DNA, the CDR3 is TGTGCCAGCAGTTTAACAGGGGGCTATTACGAGCAGTACTTC.

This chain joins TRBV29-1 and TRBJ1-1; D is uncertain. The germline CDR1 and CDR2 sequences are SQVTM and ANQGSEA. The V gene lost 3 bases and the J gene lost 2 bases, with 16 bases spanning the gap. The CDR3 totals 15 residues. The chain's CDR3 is CSVERGVGGNTEAFF. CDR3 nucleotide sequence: TGCAGCGTTGAGCGGGGTGTGGGTGGAAACACTGAAGCTTTCTTT.

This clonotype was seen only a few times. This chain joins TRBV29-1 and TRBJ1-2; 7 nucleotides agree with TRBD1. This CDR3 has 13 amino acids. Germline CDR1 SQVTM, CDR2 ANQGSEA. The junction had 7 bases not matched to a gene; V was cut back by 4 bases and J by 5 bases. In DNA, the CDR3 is TGCAGCGTTGTGGGACAGTCAGTTTATGGCTACACCTTC. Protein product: CSVVGQSVYGYTF.

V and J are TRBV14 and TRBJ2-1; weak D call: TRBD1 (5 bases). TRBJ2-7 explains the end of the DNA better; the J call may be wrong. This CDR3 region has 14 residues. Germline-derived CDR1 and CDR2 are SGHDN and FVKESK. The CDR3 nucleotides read TGTGCCAGCAGCCAGGCAGGGCACTACAATGAGCAGTACTTC. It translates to CASSQAGHYNEQYF.

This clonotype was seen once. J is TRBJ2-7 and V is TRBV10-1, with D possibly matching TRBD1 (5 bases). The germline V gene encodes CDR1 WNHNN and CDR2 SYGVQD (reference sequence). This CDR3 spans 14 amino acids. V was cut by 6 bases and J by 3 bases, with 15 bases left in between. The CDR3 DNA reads TGCGCCAGCAGCGACAGCGATTTACTCTACGAGCAGTACTTC. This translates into CASSDSDLLYEQYF.

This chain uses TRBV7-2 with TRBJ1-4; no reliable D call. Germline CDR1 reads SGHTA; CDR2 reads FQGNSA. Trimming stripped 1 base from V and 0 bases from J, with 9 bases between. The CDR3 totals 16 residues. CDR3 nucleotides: TGTGCCAGCAGCTTAGTAGGTCCGGCAACTAATGAAAAACTGTTTTTT. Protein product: CASSLVGPATNEKLFF.

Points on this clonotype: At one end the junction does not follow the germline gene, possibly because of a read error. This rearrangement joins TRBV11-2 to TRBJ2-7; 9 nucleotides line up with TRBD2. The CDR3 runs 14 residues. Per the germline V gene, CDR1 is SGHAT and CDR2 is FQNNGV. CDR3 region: CASTLAGDLNEQYF. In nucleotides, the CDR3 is TGTGCCAGCACCTTAGCGGGAGATCTCAATGAGCAGTACTTC.

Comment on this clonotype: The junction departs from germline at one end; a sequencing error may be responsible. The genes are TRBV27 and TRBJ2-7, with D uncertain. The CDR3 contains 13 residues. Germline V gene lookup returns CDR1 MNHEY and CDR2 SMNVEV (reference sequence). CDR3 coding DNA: TGTGCCAACAGTTTTGGCAGGTTGTCCGAGCAGTACTTC. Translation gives CANSFGRLSEQYF.